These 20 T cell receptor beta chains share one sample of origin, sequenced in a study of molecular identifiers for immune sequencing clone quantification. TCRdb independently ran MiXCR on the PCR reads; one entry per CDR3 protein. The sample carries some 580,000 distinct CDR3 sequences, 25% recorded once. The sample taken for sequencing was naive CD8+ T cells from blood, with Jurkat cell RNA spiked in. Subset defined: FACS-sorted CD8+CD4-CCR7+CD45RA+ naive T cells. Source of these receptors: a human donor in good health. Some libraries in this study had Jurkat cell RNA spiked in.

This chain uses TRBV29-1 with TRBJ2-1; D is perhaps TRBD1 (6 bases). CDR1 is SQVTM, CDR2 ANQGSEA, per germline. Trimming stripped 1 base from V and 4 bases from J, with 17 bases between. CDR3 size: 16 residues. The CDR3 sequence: CSVEGHSAGQYNEQFF. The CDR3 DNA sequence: TGCAGCGTTGAAGGGCATTCGGCCGGACAGTACAATGAGCAGTTCTTC.

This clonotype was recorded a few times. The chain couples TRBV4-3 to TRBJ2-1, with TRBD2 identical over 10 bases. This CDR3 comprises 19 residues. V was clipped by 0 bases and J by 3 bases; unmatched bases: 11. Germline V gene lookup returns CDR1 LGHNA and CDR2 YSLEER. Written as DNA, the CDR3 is TGCGCCAGCAGCCAAGAACTAGGGACTAGCGACCCAAACTACAATGAGCAGTTCTTC. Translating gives CASSQELGTSDPNYNEQFF.

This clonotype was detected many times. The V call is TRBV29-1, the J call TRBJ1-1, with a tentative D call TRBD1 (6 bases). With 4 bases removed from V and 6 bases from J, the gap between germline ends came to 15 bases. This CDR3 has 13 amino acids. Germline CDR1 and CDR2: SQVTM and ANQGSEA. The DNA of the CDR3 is TGCAGCGTTGGGATGGGACAATCTCCTGAAGCTTTCTTT. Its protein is CSVGMGQSPEAFF.

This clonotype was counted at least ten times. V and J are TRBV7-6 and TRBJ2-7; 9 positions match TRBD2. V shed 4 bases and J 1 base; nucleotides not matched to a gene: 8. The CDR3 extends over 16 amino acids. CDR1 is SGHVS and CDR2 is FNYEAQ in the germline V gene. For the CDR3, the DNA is TGTGCCAGCAGCTCCCTGACTAGCGGAGCTTCCTACGAGCAGTACTTC. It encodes CASSSLTSGASYEQYF. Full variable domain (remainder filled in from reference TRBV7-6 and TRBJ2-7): GAGVSQSPRYKVTKRGQDVALRCDPISGHVSLYWYRQALGQGPEFLTYFNYEAQQDKSGLPNDRFSAERPEGSISTLTIQRTEQRDSAMYRCASSSLTSGASYEQYFGPGTRLTVT.

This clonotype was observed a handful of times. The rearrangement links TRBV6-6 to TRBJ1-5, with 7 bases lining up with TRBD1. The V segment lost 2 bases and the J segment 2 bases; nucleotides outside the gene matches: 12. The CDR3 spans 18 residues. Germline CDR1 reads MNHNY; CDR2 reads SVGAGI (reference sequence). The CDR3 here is CASSYPTGDLRGNQPQHF. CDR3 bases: TGTGCCAGCAGTTACCCTACAGGGGATCTGAGAGGCAATCAGCCCCAGCATTTT.

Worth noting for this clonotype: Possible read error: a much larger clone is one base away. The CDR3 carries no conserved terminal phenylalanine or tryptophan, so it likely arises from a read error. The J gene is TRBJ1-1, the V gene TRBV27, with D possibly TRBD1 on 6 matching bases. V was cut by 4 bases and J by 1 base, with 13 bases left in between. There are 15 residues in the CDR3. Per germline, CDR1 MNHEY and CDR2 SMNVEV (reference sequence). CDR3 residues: CASSSRTASNTEAFC. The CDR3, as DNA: TGTGCCAGCAGTTCGAGGACAGCATCGAACACTGAAGCTTTCTGT.

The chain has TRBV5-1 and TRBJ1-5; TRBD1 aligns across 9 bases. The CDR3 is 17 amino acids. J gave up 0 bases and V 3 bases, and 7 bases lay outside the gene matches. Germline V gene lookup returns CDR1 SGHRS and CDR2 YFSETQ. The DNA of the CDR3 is TGCGCCAGCAGCTCCGGGACAGGGCAAGGTAGCAATCAGCCCCAGCATTTT. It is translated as CASSSGTGQGSNQPQHF.

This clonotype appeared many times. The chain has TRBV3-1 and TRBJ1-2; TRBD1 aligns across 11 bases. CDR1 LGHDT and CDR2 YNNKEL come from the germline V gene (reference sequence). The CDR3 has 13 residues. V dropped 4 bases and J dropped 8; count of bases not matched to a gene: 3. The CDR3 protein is CASSPRTGGGYTF. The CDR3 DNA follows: TGTGCCAGCAGCCCTAGGACAGGGGGCGGCTACACCTTC.

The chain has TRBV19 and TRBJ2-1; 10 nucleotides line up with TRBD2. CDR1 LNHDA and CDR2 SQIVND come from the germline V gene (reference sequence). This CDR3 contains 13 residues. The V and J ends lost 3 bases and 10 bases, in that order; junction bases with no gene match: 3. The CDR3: CASSMVSGGEQFF. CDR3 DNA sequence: TGTGCCAGTAGTATGGTTAGCGGGGGGGAGCAGTTCTTC.

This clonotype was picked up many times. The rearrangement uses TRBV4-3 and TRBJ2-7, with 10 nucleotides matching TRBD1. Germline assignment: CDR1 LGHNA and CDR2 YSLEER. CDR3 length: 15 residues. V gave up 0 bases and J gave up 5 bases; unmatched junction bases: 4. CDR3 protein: CASSQDRTGGDEQYF. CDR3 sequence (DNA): TGCGCCAGCAGCCAAGATAGGACAGGGGGGGACGAGCAGTACTTC.

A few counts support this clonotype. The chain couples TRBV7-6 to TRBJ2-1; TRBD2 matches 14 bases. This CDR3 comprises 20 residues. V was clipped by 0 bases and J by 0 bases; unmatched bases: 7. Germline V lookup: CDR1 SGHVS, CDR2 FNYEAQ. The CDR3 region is CASSLARTSGGLSSYNEQFF. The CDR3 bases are TGTGCCAGCAGCTTAGCCCGGACTAGCGGGGGGTTAAGCTCCTACAATGAGCAGTTCTTC.

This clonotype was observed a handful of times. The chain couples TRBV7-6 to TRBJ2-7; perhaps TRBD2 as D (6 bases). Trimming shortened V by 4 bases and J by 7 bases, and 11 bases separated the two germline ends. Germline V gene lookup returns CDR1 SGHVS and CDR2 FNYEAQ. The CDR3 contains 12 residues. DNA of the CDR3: TGTGCCAGCAGCTCAAACCGGGGGGAGCAGTACTTC. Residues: CASSSNRGEQYF.

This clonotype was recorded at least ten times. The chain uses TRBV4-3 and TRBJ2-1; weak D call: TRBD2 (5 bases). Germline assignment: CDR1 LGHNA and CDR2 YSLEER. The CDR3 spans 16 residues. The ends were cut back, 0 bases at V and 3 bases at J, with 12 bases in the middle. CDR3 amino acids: CASSQDPGLIYNEQFF. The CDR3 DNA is TGCGCCAGCAGCCAAGATCCGGGGTTAATCTACAATGAGCAGTTCTTC.

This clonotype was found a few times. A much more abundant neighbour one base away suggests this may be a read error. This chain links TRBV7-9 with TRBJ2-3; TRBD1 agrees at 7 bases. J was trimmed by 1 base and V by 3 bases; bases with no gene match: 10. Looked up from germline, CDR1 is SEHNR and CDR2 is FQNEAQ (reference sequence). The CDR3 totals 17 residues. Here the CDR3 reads CASSFSNDRAGTDTQYF. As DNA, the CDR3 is TGTGCCAGCAGCTTTTCAAACGACAGGGCCGGCACAGATACGCAGTATTTT.

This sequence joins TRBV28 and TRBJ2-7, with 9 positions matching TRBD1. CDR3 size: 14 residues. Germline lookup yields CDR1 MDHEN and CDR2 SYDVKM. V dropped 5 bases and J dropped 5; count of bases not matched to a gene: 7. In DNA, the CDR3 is TGTGCCAGCAGTACCTTGGGGGACAGGGACGAGCAGTACTTC. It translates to CASSTLGDRDEQYF. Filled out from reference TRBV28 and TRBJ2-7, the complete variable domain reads DVKVTQSSRYLVKRTGEKVFLECVQDMDHENMFWYRQDPGLGLRLIYFSYDVKMKEKGDIPEGYSVSREKKERFSLILESASTNQTSMYLCASSTLGDRDEQYFGPGTRLTVT.

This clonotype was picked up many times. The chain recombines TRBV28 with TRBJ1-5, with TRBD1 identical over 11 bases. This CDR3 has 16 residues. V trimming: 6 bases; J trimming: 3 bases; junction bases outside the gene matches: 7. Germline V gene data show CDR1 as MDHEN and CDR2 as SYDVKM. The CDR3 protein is CASRTRTGGLNQPQHF. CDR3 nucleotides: TGTGCCAGCAGAACCCGGACAGGGGGCCTCAATCAGCCCCAGCATTTT. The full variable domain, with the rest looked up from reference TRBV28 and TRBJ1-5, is DVKVTQSSRYLVKRTGEKVFLECVQDMDHENMFWYRQDPGLGLRLIYFSYDVKMKEKGDIPEGYSVSREKKERFSLILESASTNQTSMYLCASRTRTGGLNQPQHFGDGTRLSIL.

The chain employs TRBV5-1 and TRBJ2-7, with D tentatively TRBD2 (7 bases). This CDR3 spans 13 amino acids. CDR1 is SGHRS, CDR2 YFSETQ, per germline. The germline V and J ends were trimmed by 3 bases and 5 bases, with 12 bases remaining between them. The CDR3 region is CASSWGGPNEQYF. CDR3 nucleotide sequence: TGCGCCAGCAGCTGGGGGGGCCCCAACGAGCAGTACTTC.

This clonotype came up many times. Here the CDR3 DNA reads TGTGCCTGGATTGGTTCTGCGGAGACCCAGTACTTC. This gives the protein CAWIGSAETQYF. The rearrangement links TRBV30 to TRBJ2-5, with D unclear. V was trimmed by 4 bases and J by 5 bases, leaving 11 bases between them. This CDR3 is 12 amino acids long. CDR1 is GTSNPN, CDR2 SVGIG, per germline (reference sequence).

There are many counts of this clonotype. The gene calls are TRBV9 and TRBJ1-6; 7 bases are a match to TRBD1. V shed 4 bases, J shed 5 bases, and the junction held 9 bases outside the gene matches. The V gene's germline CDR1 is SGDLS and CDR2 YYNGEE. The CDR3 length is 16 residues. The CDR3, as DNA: TGTGCCAGCAGCTCGACCGGCGGGACAGATAATTCACCCCTCCACTTT. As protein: CASSSTGGTDNSPLHF.

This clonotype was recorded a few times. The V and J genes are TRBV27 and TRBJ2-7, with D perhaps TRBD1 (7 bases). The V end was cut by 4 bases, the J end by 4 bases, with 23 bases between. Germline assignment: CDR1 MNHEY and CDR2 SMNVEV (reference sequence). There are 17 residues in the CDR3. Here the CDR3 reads CASSSYANGGGRYEQYF. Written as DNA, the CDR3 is TGTGCCAGCAGTTCGTACGCAAACGGAGGGGGCAGGTACGAGCAGTACTTC.